This T cell receptor (beta chain) was observed in a study of T cell responses to AZD1222 COVID-19 vaccine. Study findings and constraints: With dominance at 160-218 and 743-854, vaccine-associated CD4 TCRs spanned spike. White British donors predominated, females outnumbered males, and clonal diversity was possibly underestimated. Of the AZD1222 recipients, only 5 or 6 were seropositive at baseline. Increased Spike-specific TCR breadth and depth were observed after two AZD1222 doses.

This CDR3 has 15 residues. CDR1 SGHDT and CDR2 YYEEEE come from the germline V gene. V dropped 2 bases and J dropped 2; count of bases not matched to a gene: 4. As regards this clone: Its antigen remains unknown.

The assay was immunoSEQ multiplex PCR, and TCRdb's table has in-frame clones only and misses some. The sample has some 25,000 clones; 86% are singletons. This chain connects TRBV5-6 to TRBJ2-3; the match to TRBD2 covers 8 bases. The TCR was taken from an adult who received the AZD1222 COVID-19 vaccine. The sequencing here drew on peripheral blood, taken 28 days after the second AZD1222 dose. The CDR3 nucleotides read TGTGCCAGCAGCTTCGCGGGGGGTCTCACAGATACGCAGTATTTT. It encodes CASSFAGGLTDTQYF.